This T cell receptor (beta chain) is drawn from a study of regulatory T cells in long-lasting Graves disease. Library construction for TCR beta used iRepertoire HTBI primers and Arm-PCR of CDR3 regions. TCRdb re-called the multiplex PCR reads with MiXCR, one entry per CDR3 protein. This sample has about 610,000 distinct CDR3 sequences, with 16% found just once. The time point: newly diagnosed GD, antithyroid drugs for less than 3 months. Scientists built the TCR library using RNA that was extracted from PBMCs. Germline V CDR1 and CDR2: SEHNR, FQNEAQ (reference sequence). The CDR3 covers 14 residues. V lost 5 bases to trimming and J lost 1 base, with 11 bases between them. In addition, the sample was reused for a study of T cells in Graves' hyperthyroidism and ophthalmopathy. As that report states: A set of HTBI primers served as the primers for a first-round RT-PCR of the TCR CDR3.

Sequencing was performed on peripheral blood mononuclear cells (PBMCs), taken at new diagnosis, from a patient treated with antithyroid drugs. This sequence joins TRBV7-9 and TRBJ1-1; D unclear. This clonotype was sampled from a man aged 18 to 30 with Graves disease. Written as DNA, the CDR3 is TGTGCCAGCAGCCCGCAGGTGGAGAACACTGAAGCTTTCTTT. It codes for CASSPQVENTEAFF. Combining the CDR3 with reference TRBV7-9 and TRBJ1-1 gives the whole variable domain DTGVSQNPRHKITKRGQNVTFRCDPISEHNRLYWYRQTLGQGPEFLTYFQNEAQLEKSRLLSDRFSAERPKGSFSTLEIQRTEQGDSAMYLCASSPQVENTEAFFGQGTRLTVV.